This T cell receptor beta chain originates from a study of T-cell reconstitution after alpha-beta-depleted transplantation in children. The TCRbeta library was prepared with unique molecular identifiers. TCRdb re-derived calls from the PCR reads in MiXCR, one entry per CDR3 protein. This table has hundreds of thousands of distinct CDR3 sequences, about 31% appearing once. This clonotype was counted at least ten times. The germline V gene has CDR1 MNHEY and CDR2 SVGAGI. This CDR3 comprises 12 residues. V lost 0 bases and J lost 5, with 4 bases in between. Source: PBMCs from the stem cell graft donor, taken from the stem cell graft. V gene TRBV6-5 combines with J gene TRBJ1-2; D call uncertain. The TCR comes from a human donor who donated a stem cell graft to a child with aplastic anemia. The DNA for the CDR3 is TGTGCCAGCAGTTACTCCGGGTATGGCTACACCTTC. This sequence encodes CASSYSGYGYTF.